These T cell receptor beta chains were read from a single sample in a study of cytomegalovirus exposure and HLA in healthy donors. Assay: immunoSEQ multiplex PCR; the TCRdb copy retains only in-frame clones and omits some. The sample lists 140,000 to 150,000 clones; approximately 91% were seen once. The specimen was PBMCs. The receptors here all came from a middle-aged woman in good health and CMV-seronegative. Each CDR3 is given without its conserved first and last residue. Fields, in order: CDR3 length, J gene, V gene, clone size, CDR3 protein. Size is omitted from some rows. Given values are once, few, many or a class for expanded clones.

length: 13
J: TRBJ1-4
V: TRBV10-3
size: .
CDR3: AISEGRGRNEKLF

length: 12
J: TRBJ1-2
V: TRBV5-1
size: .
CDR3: ASSLGGTGNGYT

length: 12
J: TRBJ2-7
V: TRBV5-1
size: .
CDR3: ASSLQGASYEQY

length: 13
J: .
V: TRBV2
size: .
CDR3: ASAKGLAGTYEQY

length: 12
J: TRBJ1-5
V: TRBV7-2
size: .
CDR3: ASSLWAGSQPQH

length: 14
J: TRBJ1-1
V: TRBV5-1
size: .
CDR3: ASSSSRSGVDTEAF

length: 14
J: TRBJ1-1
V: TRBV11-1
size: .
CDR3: ASSLGLGRGNTEAF

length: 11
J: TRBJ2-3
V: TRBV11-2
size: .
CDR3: ASSTGLPDTQY

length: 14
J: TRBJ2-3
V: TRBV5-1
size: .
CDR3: ASSLGGLAGSDTQY

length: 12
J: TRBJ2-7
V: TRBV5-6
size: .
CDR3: ASSLLAGLREQY

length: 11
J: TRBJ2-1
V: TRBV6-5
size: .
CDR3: ASGPGGADEQF

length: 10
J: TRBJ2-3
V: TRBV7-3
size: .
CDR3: ASSSGEDTQY

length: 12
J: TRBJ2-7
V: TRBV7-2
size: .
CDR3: ASSPGQGPFEQY

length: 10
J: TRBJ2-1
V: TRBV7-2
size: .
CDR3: ASSYQAGAQF

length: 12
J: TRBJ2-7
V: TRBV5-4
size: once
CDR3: ASSQVGTYYEQY